This T cell receptor beta chain was recovered during a study of blood T cells in healthy people across ages. Overall study results and limits: Any changes in expanded clonotypes were possibly confounded, as donor CMV status remained unknown. Per-million-T-cell TCR beta diversity fell roughly linearly with age.

Germline assignment: CDR1 SGHRS and CDR2 YFSETQ. There are 14 residues in the CDR3. Trimming took 3 bases from V and 8 from J; bases not matched to a gene: 10. Investigators took 8 to 10 milliliters of peripheral blood from every donor. A J-beta primer mix and a sample-barcoded 5' primer were used in a second PCR of roughly 6 to 11 cycles. TCRdb used MiXCR to reprocess the 5' RACE reads, holding one entry per CDR3 protein. The sample records roughly 700,000 distinct CDR3 sequences, around half being singletons. As to this clonotype: Its specificity is unknown.

The sequenced sample consisted of blood. The chain is built from TRBV5-1 and TRBJ1-1; TRBD1 matches 7 bases. The source of this sequence is a woman aged 60 to 75 in good health. The CDR3, as DNA: TGCGCCAGCAGCTCGACAGGGATGGGCACCGAAGCTTTCTTT. Its translation: CASSSTGMGTEAFF.